These 18 T cell receptor beta chains originate from one sample sequenced in a study of blood T cell repertoires in COVID-19. Profiling relied on immunoSEQ multiplex PCR, and the TCRdb table lists in-frame clones only, not all of them. Here the sample spans roughly 250,000 clones, around 87% being singletons. The sequenced sample was peripheral blood. The receptors here all came from a woman in her 50s with acute or convalescent COVID-19.

This chain uses TRBV30 with TRBJ2-3, with TRBD2 identical over 13 bases. V lost 0 bases and J lost 6; bases outside the gene matches: 3. CDR1 GTSNPN and CDR2 SVGIG come from the germline V gene (reference sequence). The CDR3 is 15 residues long. The CDR3 sequence: CAWSVRTSGSDTQYF. The CDR3 nucleotides read TGTGCCTGGAGTGTCCGGACTAGCGGGAGTGATACGCAGTATTTT.

This rearrangement joins TRBV10-3 to TRBJ2-7; D is unresolved. The CDR3 is 12 residues long. In germline, CDR1 is ENHRY, CDR2 SYGVKD. Between the trimmed V and J ends, which lost 3 bases and 6 bases, there was a span of 9 bases. DNA of the CDR3: TGTGCCATCAGTGACATGGAGTCCGAGCAGTACTTC. Translated, it gives CAISDMESEQYF.

The genes are TRBV7-3 and TRBJ1-1; D gene unclear. The V and J ends lost 3 bases and 1 base respectively, with 6 bases between them. Per the germline V gene, CDR1 is SGHTA and CDR2 is FQGTGA. There are 13 residues in the CDR3. The CDR3 DNA reads as TGTGCCAGCAGCTTTAGCCAGAACACTGAAGCTTTCTTT. Its protein is CASSFSQNTEAFF.

The V and J genes are TRBV7-2 and TRBJ1-4; TRBD1 matches 9 bases. The junction had 8 bases not matched to a gene; V was cut back by 3 bases and J by 6 bases. The CDR3 length is 16 residues. Germline V CDR1 and CDR2: SGHTA, FQGNSA. The CDR3 region has the DNA TGTGCCAGCAGCTTCTTAACAGGGGGCGGGTATGAAAAACTGTTTTTT. It translates to CASSFLTGGGYEKLFF.

The gene calls are TRBV5-1 and TRBJ1-4; D is ambiguous. V was trimmed by 0 bases and J by 0 bases, leaving 9 bases between them. This CDR3 comprises 16 residues. Germline V lookup: CDR1 SGHRS, CDR2 YFSETQ. The CDR3, as DNA: TGCGCCAGCAGCTTGGGGGCACACTCAACTAATGAAAAACTGTTTTTT. Its protein product is CASSLGAHSTNEKLFF.

The rearrangement joins TRBV28 to TRBJ1-6; tentatively, D is TRBD1 (6 bases). Trimming took 5 bases from V and 6 from J, leaving 8 bases between them. Germline V CDR1 and CDR2: MDHEN, SYDVKM. This CDR3 has 13 amino acids. CDR3 sequence reads: CASSGGANSPLHF. CDR3 bases: TGTGCCAGCAGTGGGGGGGCTAATTCACCCCTCCACTTT.

The chain couples TRBV29-1 to TRBJ2-7; 10 bases line up with TRBD1. The CDR3 runs 13 residues. Trimming took 5 bases from V and 5 from J; bases not matched to a gene: 6. The germline V gene has CDR1 SQVTM and CDR2 ANQGSEA. In DNA, the CDR3 is TGCAGCGTTACCGGGACAGGGGCCCACGAGCAGTACTTC. It yields the protein CSVTGTGAHEQYF.

The CDR3 spells CASSIEKNVEVLTEAFF. Written as DNA, the CDR3 is TGTGCCAGTAGTATAGAGAAAAACGTCGAGGTTTTGACTGAAGCTTTCTTT. This chain joins TRBV19 and TRBJ1-1; D uncertain. The germline gives CDR1 LNHDA, CDR2 SQIVND (reference sequence). Trimming pared 0 bases from V and 5 bases from J, leaving 19 bases between. This CDR3 is 17 amino acids long.

This sequence joins TRBV7-3 and TRBJ2-3, with unresolved D. Trimming removed 5 bases from V and 6 bases from J, with 15 bases in between. CDR1 and CDR2 from the germline V gene are SGHTA and FQGTGA. The CDR3 sequence is 14 residues long. CDR3 nucleotide sequence: TGTGCCAGCAGCCCGGCAGGATGGCCCGATACGCAGTATTTT. Encoded protein: CASSPAGWPDTQYF.

The chain links TRBV27 to TRBJ2-7, with 11 bases identical to TRBD2. Germline CDR1 and CDR2: MNHEY and SMNVEV (reference sequence). The V segment lost 8 bases and the J segment 4 bases; nucleotides outside the gene matches: 7. This CDR3 is built from 14 residues. The CDR3 region is CASGLAGGDYEQYF. The DNA for the CDR3 is TGTGCCAGCGGGCTAGCGGGAGGAGATTACGAGCAGTACTTC.

The chain joins TRBV27 to TRBJ1-1, with D maybe TRBD1 (6 bases). V lost 5 bases to trimming and J lost 1 base, with 14 bases between them. This CDR3 region has 15 residues. Germline assignment: CDR1 MNHEY and CDR2 SMNVEV (reference sequence). The DNA of the CDR3 is TGTGCCAGCAGTCAAAGGGACACATGGAACACTGAAGCTTTCTTT. Protein product: CASSQRDTWNTEAFF.

V gene TRBV18 combines with J gene TRBJ2-1; 9 bases map to TRBD1. Trimming cost V 0 bases and J 5 bases; bases outside gene matches: 5. This CDR3 spans 16 amino acids. Germline V lookup: CDR1 KGHSH, CDR2 LQKENI. In DNA, the CDR3 is TGTGCCAGCTCACCACCTTCCCGGACAGGGGACAATGAGCAGTTCTTC. It is translated as CASSPPSRTGDNEQFF.

This chain connects TRBV3-1 (or the pseudogene TRBV3-2) to TRBJ1-4; D may be TRBD1 (6 bases). Trimming took 5 bases from V and 8 from J, leaving 15 bases between them. Germline CDR1 and CDR2: LGHDT and YNNKEL (reference sequence). The CDR3 is made up of 14 amino acids. The CDR3 DNA follows: TGTGCCAGCAGCACCCGGGGGGGCAGAGAAAAACTGTTTTTT. Residues: CASSTRGGREKLFF.

V gene TRBV7-3 combines with J gene TRBJ1-6, with unresolved D. CDR3 length equals 14 residues. CDR1 and CDR2 from the germline V gene are SGHTA and FQGTGA. V gave up 2 bases and J gave up 10 bases, with 12 bases separating them. The CDR3 bases are TGTGCCAGCAGCTTAGAGGGTCAGGTCTCACCCCTCCACTTT. It encodes CASSLEGQVSPLHF.

The J gene is TRBJ2-3, the V gene TRBV5-1, with D unresolved. The germline gives CDR1 SGHRS, CDR2 YFSETQ. The ends were cut back, 4 bases at V and 1 base at J, with 10 bases in the middle. The CDR3 is made up of 14 amino acids. CDR3 protein: CASSTPTGTDTQYF. CDR3 nucleotide sequence: TGCGCCAGCAGCACCCCTACGGGCACAGATACGCAGTATTTT.

The chain recombines TRBV3-1 (or the pseudogene TRBV3-2) with TRBJ1-3, with a tentative D call TRBD1 (6 bases). There are 19 residues in the CDR3. Germline CDR1 is LGHDT and CDR2 is YNNKEL (reference sequence). The ends were cut back, 5 bases at V and 1 base at J, with 24 bases in the middle. The CDR3 loop is CASSFRTGTILLSGNTIYF. In DNA, the CDR3 is TGTGCCAGCAGCTTTCGTACAGGGACGATATTACTTTCTGGAAACACCATATATTTT.

J is TRBJ2-1 and V is TRBV5-1, with 7 bases that match TRBD1. The trim removed 5 bases at V and 10 bases at J, leaving 9 bases unmatched. CDR3 length equals 13 residues. The germline V gene encodes CDR1 SGHRS and CDR2 YFSETQ. The CDR3 nucleotides read TGCGCCAGCAGTACCGGGACAGCGACAGAGCAGTTCTTC. Amino acid sequence: CASSTGTATEQFF.

This chain links TRBV19 with TRBJ1-3; unclear D gene. Germline CDR1 and CDR2: LNHDA and SQIVND (reference sequence). V dropped 6 bases and J dropped 0 bases, with 3 bases sitting between them. The CDR3 covers 12 residues. CDR3 residues: CASSHSGNTIYF. The CDR3, as DNA: TGTGCCAGTAGCCACTCTGGAAACACCATATATTTT.